This is a list of T cell receptor beta chains from one sample in a study of long-term antiretroviral therapy in people with HIV. TCRdb's table, derived via immunoSEQ multiplex PCR, lists solely in-frame clones and lacks some. Of about 21,000 clones in the sample, 65% to 80% were seen once. This material consisted of unsorted PBMCs, taken 4.1 years after starting antiretroviral therapy. The origin of the receptors is a middle-aged woman with HIV. Each CDR3 is given with its conserved first and last residue. Fields, in order: V gene, J gene, D gene, clone size, CDR3 protein, CDR3 DNA. The D gene is left open where the match is weak. Size values are once, few and many counts, or a class for expanded clones, and some rows have none.

>TRBV9|TRBJ2-7|TRBD1|NA
CASSDRDRGTYEQYF
TGTGCCAGCAGCGACCGGGACAGGGGAACCTACGAGCAGTACTTC
>TRBV6-6|TRBJ1-6|TRBD1|NA
CASSYSAGGNSPLHF
TGTGCCAGCAGTTACTCAGCAGGGGGAAATTCACCCCTCCACTTT
>TRBV18|TRBJ2-1|NA|once
CASSPLGYNEQFF
TGTGCCAGCTCACCACTGGGCTACAATGAGCAGTTCTTC
>TRBV7-9|TRBJ1-4|NA|NA
CASSLGPKLFF
TGTGCCAGCAGCCTAGGCCCGAAACTGTTTTTT
>TRBV4-3|TRBJ2-7|NA|NA
CASSQSISYEQYF
TGCGCCAGCAGCCAATCGATATCGTACGAGCAGTACTTC
>TRBV5-6|TRBJ1-3|NA|NA
CASSKDLGSSGNTIYF
TGTGCCAGCAGCAAGGATCTGGGGAGCTCTGGAAACACCATATATTTT
>TRBV27|TRBJ2-3|NA|NA
CASSRDPPTGDGRDTQYF
TGTGCCAGCAGTCGAGACCCCCCGACAGGAGACGGGAGGGATACGCAGTATTTT
>TRBV9|TRBJ1-3|NA|NA
CASSTHSRGASGNTIYF
TGTGCCAGCAGCACCCACTCACGAGGGGCCTCTGGAAACACCATATATTTT
>TRBV30|TRBJ1-1|NA|NA
CAWSTHVGARNTEAFF
TGTGCCTGGAGTACCCATGTGGGGGCGCGGAACACTGAAGCTTTCTTT
>TRBV2|TRBJ2-2|NA|once
CASSLRDNTGELFF
TGTGCCAGCAGTCTCCGCGATAACACCGGGGAGCTGTTTTTT
>TRBV4-3|TRBJ2-1|NA|NA
CASSQWRGPYNEQFF
TGCGCCAGCAGCCAATGGCGGGGACCCTACAATGAGCAGTTCTTC
>TRBV13|TRBJ2-3|TRBD1|NA
CASSSLEGALTDTQYF
TGTGCCAGCAGCTCCCTAGAGGGGGCCCTTACAGATACGCAGTATTTT
>TRBV11-2|TRBJ1-3|NA|NA
CASSLALPPGGTSGNTIYF
TGTGCCAGCAGCTTGGCCCTCCCCCCGGGGGGGACCTCTGGAAACACCATATATTTT
>TRBV5-6|TRBJ2-4|NA|NA
CASSLRPTREPTTWSVQYF
TGTGCCAGCAGCTTACGACCCACCCGGGAACCGACCACATGGAGCGTTCAGTACTTC
>TRBV6-1|TRBJ1-5|NA|few
CASSEYVVSNQPQHF
TGTGCCAGCAGTGAATATGTAGTGTCCAATCAGCCCCAGCATTTT
>TRBV5-4|TRBJ2-7|NA|few
CASSLYRDEQYF
TGTGCCAGCAGCTTGTACCGAGACGAGCAGTACTTC
>TRBV6-6|TRBJ2-2|TRBD1|large
CASSSTGAANTGELFF
TGTGCCAGCAGTTCGACAGGGGCCGCCAACACCGGGGAGCTGTTTTTT
>TRBV6-5|TRBJ2-5|NA|once
CASSYSPNPGTQYF
TGTGCCAGCAGTTACTCCCCCAACCCGGGAACCCAGTACTTC
>TRBV2|TRBJ1-2|NA|NA
CASIPSVGMSDYGYTF
TGTGCCAGCATCCCAAGTGTGGGGATGTCAGACTATGGCTACACCTTC